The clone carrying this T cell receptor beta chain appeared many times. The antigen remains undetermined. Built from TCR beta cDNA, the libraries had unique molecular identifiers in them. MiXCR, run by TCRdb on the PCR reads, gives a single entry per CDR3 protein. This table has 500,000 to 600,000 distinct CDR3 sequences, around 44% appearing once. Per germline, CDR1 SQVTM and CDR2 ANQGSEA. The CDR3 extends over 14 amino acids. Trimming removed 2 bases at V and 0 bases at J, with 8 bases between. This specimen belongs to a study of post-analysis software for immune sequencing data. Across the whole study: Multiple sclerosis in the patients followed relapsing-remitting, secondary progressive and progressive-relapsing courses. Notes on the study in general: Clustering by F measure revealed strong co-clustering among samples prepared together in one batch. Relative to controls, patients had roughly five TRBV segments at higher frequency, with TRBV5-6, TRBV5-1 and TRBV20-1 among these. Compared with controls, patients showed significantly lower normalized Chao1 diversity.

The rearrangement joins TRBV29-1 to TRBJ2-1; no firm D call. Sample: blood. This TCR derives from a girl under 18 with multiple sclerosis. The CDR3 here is CSVETESSYNEQFF. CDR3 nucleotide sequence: TGCAGCGTTGAAACGGAAAGCTCCTACAATGAGCAGTTCTTC.